This T cell receptor beta chain was recorded in a study of cytotoxic CD8 clonotypes in ibrutinib-treated CLL. V gave up 4 bases and J gave up 2 bases; unmatched junction bases: 11. Germline V gene sequence: CDR1 MNHEY, CDR2 SMNVEV (reference sequence). The CDR3 totals 17 residues. Clones were read by immunoSEQ multiplex PCR, and TCRdb kept only the in-frame ones, dropping some. This repertoire shows 35,000 to 55,000 clones, about 70% found once; its top ten account for 9.5% to 15%. Sequencing used PBMCs, obtained after 12 months of ibrutinib treatment. The TCR sequence derives from a human donor with chronic lymphocytic leukemia. V and J are TRBV27 and TRBJ1-5; TRBD1 matches 7 bases. In DNA, the CDR3 is TGTGCCAGCAGTTCCTCTACAGGGGTTTCTGGCAATCAGCCCCAGCATTTT. Encoded protein: CASSSSTGVSGNQPQHF.